This T cell receptor (beta chain) was identified in a study of CD8+ T cells in alopecia areata. Study-wide context: Transfer of skin from roughly 6-12-month-old C3H/HeJ graft donors with spontaneous alopecia was made to roughly 6-10-week-old female C3H/HeJ mice.

Germline CDR1 and CDR2: NNHNN and SYGAGS (reference sequence). Trimming cost V 3 bases and J 0 bases, with 7 bases left between them. The CDR3 is 13 residues long. A word on this clone: Its antigen is currently unknown. Gene and germline names: mouse. The read is 4 residues too short to cover the CDR3 end, so that end is filled in from the germline J gene.

Combined cutaneous lymph node cells underwent sorting by CD4, CD8alpha, NKG2D, NKG2ACE and additional markers. cDNA serving as the sequencing template came from extracted, reverse transcribed RNA. Some clones are missing from TCRdb's copy, which holds only in-frame ones; the method was immunoSEQ multiplex PCR. This sample has about 9,000 clones, each found more than once. Study-wide results and limits: It was lesional scalp, especially alopecia totalis/universalis, that showed higher clonality than normal scalp. Possibly because of HLA-related factors, TCR sharing was less clear across patients than in mice. Tissue-resident alphabeta T cells belonging to normal skin likewise get sequenced within scalp specimens.

The chain recombines TRBV13-2 with TRBJ2-7, with TRBD2 as a possible D gene (5 bases). The source of this sequence is a C3H/HeJ mouse with alopecia areata. The strain's MHC haplotype is H2-k. The sequencing input was CD8+ T cells sorted from a lymph node. The CDR3 bases that were read are TGTGCCAGCGGTGGTGGGGTCTCCTAT. Amino acids: CASGGGVSY. The whole CDR3 reads CASGGGVSYEQYF.